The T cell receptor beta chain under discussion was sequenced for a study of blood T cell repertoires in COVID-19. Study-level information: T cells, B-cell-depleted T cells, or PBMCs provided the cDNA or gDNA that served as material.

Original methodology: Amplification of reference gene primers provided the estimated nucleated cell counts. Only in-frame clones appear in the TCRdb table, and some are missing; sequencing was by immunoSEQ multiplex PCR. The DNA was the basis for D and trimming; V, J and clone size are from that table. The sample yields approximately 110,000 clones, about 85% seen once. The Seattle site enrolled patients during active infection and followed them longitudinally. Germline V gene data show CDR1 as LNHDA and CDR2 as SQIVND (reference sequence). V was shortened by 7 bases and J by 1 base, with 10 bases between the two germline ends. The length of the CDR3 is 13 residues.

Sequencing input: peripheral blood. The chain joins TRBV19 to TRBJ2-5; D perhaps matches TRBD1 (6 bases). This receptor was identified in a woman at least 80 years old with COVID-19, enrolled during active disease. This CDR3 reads CASKDRLQETQYF. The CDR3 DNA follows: TGTGCCAGTAAGGACAGACTCCAAGAGACCCAGTACTTC. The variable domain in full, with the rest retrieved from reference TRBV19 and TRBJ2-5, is DGGITQSPKYLFRKEGQNVTLSCEQNLNHDAMYWYRQDPGQGLRLIYYSQIVNDFQKGDIAEGYSVSREKKESFPLTVTSAQKNPTAFYLCASKDRLQETQYFGPGTRLLVL.